This TCR beta chain originates from a study of blood T cells in healthy people across ages. The overall study: Every two T cells gave about one barcoded beta molecule via template switching.

The length of the CDR3 is 15 residues. Germline CDR1 and CDR2: LGHDT and YNNKEL (reference sequence). V lost 2 bases to trimming and J lost 2 bases, with 12 bases between them. This clonotype has only a few counts. The second PCR ran roughly 6 to 11 cycles with a sample-barcoded 5' primer and J-beta primers. Through a template-switch adaptor with 12 random nucleotides, each cDNA molecule received a tag. TCRdb processed the 5' RACE reads anew with MiXCR; each CDR3 protein has one entry. The top ten hold around 4% of the sample, which has 1.4 million or so distinct CDR3 sequences, approximately 39% seen once.

What was sequenced was blood. The rearrangement links TRBV3-1 to TRBJ1-1, with TRBD1 as a possible D gene (5 bases). The receptor was isolated from a woman under 30 in good health. The CDR3 reads CASSQMWGFNTEAFF. The CDR3 DNA reads as TGTGCCAGCAGCCAAATGTGGGGCTTTAACACTGAAGCTTTCTTT.